Listed below are T cell receptor beta chains from one sample, sequenced in a study of T cell clonotyping in hematopoietic cell transplantation. The method was immunoSEQ multiplex PCR; TCRdb's version includes in-frame clones alone and lacks a portion of them. The profile covers 13,000 or so clones, with just over 95% appearing a single time and approximately 4% taken by the ten largest. The sample consisted of peripheral blood mononuclear cells, taken 30 days after allogeneic stem cell transplant. The source of these receptors is a female patient aged 50-59 years who had an allogeneic stem cell transplant from an unrelated donor, so T cells may come from the graft donor. Some clones in this sample may be carry-over from other donors' samples. The CDR3 runs from the conserved cysteine through the conserved F or W. D genes are given only for firm matches. The size of a clone is reported for some rows only, either as once, few or many, or as a class for expanded clones.

NA	TRBV6-1	TRBJ1-1	NA	CASSVEGNTEAFF	TGTGCCAGCAGTGTTGAGGGGAACACTGAAGCTTTCTTT
NA	TRBV30	TRBJ1-5	NA	CAFSIPGDQPQHF	TGTGCCTTTTCCATCCCTGGGGATCAGCCCCAGCATTTT
NA	TRBV6-6	TRBJ1-6	TRBD1	CASKRPQTGNSPLHF	TGTGCCAGCAAACGGCCTCAGACAGGGAATTCACCCCTCCACTTT
NA	TRBV10-3	TRBJ1-2	TRBD1	CAISGTGGYGYTF	TGTGCCATCAGTGGGACAGGGGGCTATGGCTACACCTTC
NA	TRBV27	TRBJ2-2	NA	CASSLEPGPRGELFF	TGTGCCAGCAGTTTAGAGCCAGGTCCCAGGGGGGAGCTGTTTTTT
NA	TRBV4-1	TRBJ2-1	NA	CASSQDGMVFF	TGCGCCAGCAGCCAAGACGGGATGGTATTCTTC
NA	TRBV2	TRBJ1-2	TRBD1	CASRPWTGADYGYTF	TGTGCCAGCAGACCCTGGACAGGGGCGGACTATGGCTACACCTTC
NA	TRBV13	TRBJ2-7	TRBD2	CASGGASGLHEQYF	TGTGCCAGCGGGGGAGCTAGCGGGTTGCACGAGCAGTACTTC
NA	TRBV2	TRBJ1-4	TRBD1	CASSKGALEEKLFF	TGTGCCAGCAGTAAGGGGGCCCTGGAGGAAAAACTGTTTTTT
NA	TRBV19	TRBJ2-2	NA	CASSPNGGNTGELFF	TGTGCCAGTAGTCCTAACGGCGGGAACACCGGGGAGCTGTTTTTT
NA	TRBV19	TRBJ1-2	TRBD1	CATIDRAGYGYTF	TGTGCCACCATAGACAGGGCTGGCTATGGCTACACCTTC
NA	TRBV27	TRBJ1-1	NA	CASSGFPLNTEAFF	TGTGCCAGCAGTGGCTTTCCCTTGAACACTGAAGCTTTCTTT
NA	TRBV19	TRBJ1-5	NA	CASSIRQRNQPQHF	TGTGCCAGTAGTATCCGACAGCGCAATCAGCCCCAGCATTTT
NA	TRBV9	TRBJ2-1	NA	CASSAGFEGSYNEQFF	TGTGCCAGCAGCGCAGGATTCGAGGGCTCCTACAATGAGCAGTTCTTC
once	TRBV15	TRBJ2-7	NA	CATSRERSYEQYF	TGTGCCACCAGCAGGGAGCGGTCCTACGAGCAGTACTTC
NA	TRBV5-1	TRBJ1-1	NA	CASSLDQGPEAFF	TGCGCCAGCAGCCTTGATCAGGGCCCTGAAGCTTTCTTT
NA	TRBV9	TRBJ1-2	NA	CASSVSGGTSSGYTF	TGTGCCAGCAGCGTGTCTGGTGGCACCTCCTCTGGCTACACCTTC
NA	TRBV7-3	TRBJ2-7	NA	CASSLVPLGTASSYEQYF	TGTGCCAGCAGCTTAGTCCCGTTAGGGACCGCGAGCTCCTACGAGCAGTACTTC
once	TRBV30	TRBJ1-5	NA	CAWSPPQGDQPQHF	TGTGCCTGGAGTCCTCCACAGGGCGATCAGCCCCAGCATTTT
NA	TRBV10-1	TRBJ2-2	TRBD1	CASSDLGTAGELFF	TGCGCCAGCAGTGATTTAGGGACAGCAGGGGAGCTGTTTTTT
NA	TRBV29-1	TRBJ2-1	NA	CSGGAGNEQFF	TGCAGCGGGGGGGCCGGGAATGAGCAGTTCTTC
NA	TRBV15	TRBJ1-1	NA	CATSRDLARGGTEAFF	TGTGCCACCAGCAGAGATCTGGCCAGGGGTGGCACTGAAGCTTTCTTT
NA	TRBV30	TRBJ2-1	NA	CAWSVKRDSYNEQFF	TGTGCCTGGAGTGTAAAAAGGGACTCCTACAATGAGCAGTTCTTC
NA	TRBV6-5	TRBJ2-7	TRBD1	CASRRGQASYEQYF	TGTGCCAGCAGGCGCGGACAGGCCTCCTACGAGCAGTACTTC
NA	TRBV11-2	TRBJ1-1	TRBD1	CASSSGEGAKRTEAFF	TGTGCCAGCAGCTCAGGGGAGGGGGCGAAAAGGACTGAAGCTTTCTTT
NA	TRBV4-1	TRBJ1-2	NA	CASSSAGANYGYTF	TGCGCCAGCAGCTCCGCGGGGGCTAACTATGGCTACACCTTC
once	TRBV4-2	TRBJ1-5	NA	CASSHADGSNQPQHF	TGTGCCAGCAGCCATGCCGACGGGAGCAATCAGCCCCAGCATTTT
NA	TRBV30	TRBJ2-2	NA	CAWSVLLSGELFF	TGTGCCTGGAGTGTACTCCTATCCGGGGAGCTGTTTTTT
NA	TRBV29-1	TRBJ2-7	NA	CSVRDNSYEQYF	TGCAGCGTCCGGGACAACTCCTACGAGCAGTACTTC
NA	TRBV14	TRBJ2-7	NA	CASSQYLARYEQYF	TGTGCCAGCAGCCAATACCTAGCTAGGTACGAGCAGTACTTC
once	TRBV5-4	TRBJ1-6	NA	CASSPGRTPGSLHF	TGTGCCAGCAGCCCTGGACGGACCCCAGGGAGCCTCCACTTT
NA	TRBV30	TRBJ1-4	NA	CAWNRIATNEKLFF	TGTGCCTGGAATCGGATTGCAACTAATGAAAAACTGTTTTTT
NA	TRBV19	TRBJ2-3	NA	CASSEYSGLKDTQYF	TGTGCCAGTAGTGAATACAGTGGCCTGAAAGATACGCAGTATTTT
NA	TRBV2	TRBJ1-4	TRBD1	CASVAGGREKLFF	TGTGCCAGCGTGGCAGGGGGCCGAGAAAAACTGTTTTTT
once	TRBV7-8	TRBJ2-7	NA	CASSLQGYEQYF	TGTGCCAGCAGCTTACAGGGTTACGAGCAGTACTTC
NA	TRBV30	TRBJ1-1	TRBD1	CACRTGNTEAFF	TGTGCCTGTCGGACAGGGAACACTGAAGCTTTCTTT
NA	TRBV6-5	TRBJ1-1	NA	CASSPGPRGAFF	TGTGCCAGCAGCCCAGGACCTAGGGGAGCTTTCTTT
NA	TRBV6-6	TRBJ1-3	NA	CATRTGGGNTIYF	TGTGCCACTAGAACCGGGGGTGGAAACACCATATATTTT
NA	TRBV4-1	TRBJ1-2	TRBD1	CASSQVRQGLGGYTF	TGCGCCAGCAGCCAAGTGAGACAGGGATTGGGGGGCTACACCTTC
NA	TRBV6-6	TRBJ2-5	TRBD2	CASSYGSGGPEETQYF	TGTGCCAGCAGTTACGGTAGCGGGGGTCCCGAAGAGACCCAGTACTTC
NA	TRBV13	TRBJ2-4	NA	CASSSSTDANIQYF	TGTGCCAGCAGCTCCTCGACAGACGCAAACATTCAGTACTTC
NA	TRBV7-2	TRBJ1-2	NA	CASSPIPGSRYGYTF	TGTGCCAGCAGCCCAATCCCAGGGTCCCGCTATGGCTACACCTTC
NA	TRBV4-1	TRBJ1-1	NA	CASSQDLRGWTEAFF	TGCGCCAGCAGCCAAGATCTGAGGGGGTGGACTGAAGCTTTCTTT
NA	TRBV7-8	TRBJ1-2	NA	CASSLEPDRSYTF	TGTGCCAGCAGCTTAGAGCCGGACAGAAGCTACACCTTC
once	TRBV7-2	TRBJ2-3	TRBD2	CASSLAGVGLAGGPADTQYF	TGTGCCAGCAGCTTAGCTGGGGTAGGGCTAGCGGGGGGGCCTGCAGATACGCAGTATTTT
NA	TRBV7-9	TRBJ2-5	NA	CASSFTETQYF	TGTGCCAGCAGCTTCACAGAGACCCAGTACTTC
NA	TRBV10-3	TRBJ1-1	NA	CAISESLGPRSTEAFF	TGTGCCATCAGTGAGTCTTTGGGCCCTAGGTCCACTGAAGCTTTCTTT
NA	TRBV19	TRBJ1-2	NA	CASSMTEYGYTF	TGTGCCAGTAGTATGACGGAGTATGGCTACACCTTC
NA	TRBV4-1	TRBJ1-5	NA	CASSQVLGDQPQHF	TGCGCCAGCAGCCAAGTATTGGGCGATCAGCCCCAGCATTTT